The T cell receptor beta chain under discussion was sequenced for a study of blood T cell repertoires in COVID-19. Repertoires were generated with immunoSEQ multiplex PCR, while TCRdb's copy carries only in-frame clones and drops some. The sample shows some 76,000 clones, approximately 80% of them seen only once. V lost 2 bases, J lost 4 bases, and 11 bases lay in between. Germline CDR1 reads GTSNPN; CDR2 reads SVGIG (reference sequence). This CDR3 has 13 amino acids. The chain carries TRBV30 and TRBJ1-2; D might be TRBD1 (6 bases). Sequencing was done on a sample of peripheral blood. This clonotype originated in a man aged 45-65 years with COVID-19, enrolled during active disease. The CDR3 region is CAWSLRGSYGYTF. The CDR3 coding sequence is TGTGCCTGGAGTCTAAGGGGGTCCTATGGCTACACCTTC.